A single sample gave rise to the 26 T cell receptor beta chains below, sequenced in a study of T cells after yellow fever vaccination. TCRdb re-analysed the 5' RACE reads in MiXCR, keeping a single row per CDR3 protein. This table has fewer than 650,000 distinct CDR3 sequences, 21% appearing once. Source: PBMCs, taken roughly 20 days after the first yellow fever vaccination. The receptors were sampled from a man younger than 35 who received the YFV17D yellow fever vaccine.

This clonotype was counted only a few times. V is TRBV6-5 and J is TRBJ1-3; TRBD1 agrees at 8 bases. V shed 3 bases, J shed 3 bases, and the junction held 7 bases outside the gene matches. CDR3 length: 16 residues. Germline CDR1 MNHEY, CDR2 SVGAGI. CDR3 loop: CASSYVQGAFGNTIYF. The CDR3 DNA follows: TGTGCCAGCAGTTATGTCCAGGGGGCGTTTGGAAACACCATATATTTT.

The chain couples TRBV5-1 to TRBJ2-5, with D perhaps matching TRBD2 (6 bases). The length of the CDR3 is 15 residues. Trimming removed 2 bases at V and 2 bases at J, with 13 bases between. Germline V gene lookup returns CDR1 SGHRS and CDR2 YFSETQ. The DNA of the CDR3 is TGCGCCAGCAGCTTAGGCGGGATATCTCAAGAGACCCAGTACTTC. Translating it yields CASSLGGISQETQYF.

A few counts support this clonotype. The V gene is TRBV20-1, the J gene TRBJ2-3; possible D gene TRBD2, 5 bases. Trimming took off 1 base at V and 4 bases at J, with 18 bases between the two ends. Germline CDR1 DFQATT, CDR2 SNEGSKA (reference sequence). The CDR3 loop spans 16 amino acids. CDR3: CSARVRPWRRSDTQYF. Written as DNA, the CDR3 is TGCAGTGCTAGAGTTCGGCCCTGGCGGAGGTCAGATACGCAGTATTTT.

This chain uses TRBV5-1 with TRBJ1-6; 7 bases fit TRBD1. Germline CDR1 is SGHRS and CDR2 is YFSETQ. CDR3 length: 15 amino acids. V dropped 5 bases and J dropped 8; count of bases not matched to a gene: 10. The CDR3 region is CASSWGGGEYSPLHF. The CDR3 region has the DNA TGCGCCAGCAGTTGGGGAGGGGGCGAATATTCACCCCTCCACTTT.

The chain is built from TRBV4-2 and TRBJ2-1, with 14 bases identical to TRBD2. Germline CDR1 reads LGHNA; CDR2 reads YNFKEQ. The CDR3 spans 20 residues. V was pared by 4 bases and J by 4 bases, with 15 bases of the junction left unmatched. In DNA, the CDR3 is TGTGCCAGCAGCCTTTCGACTAGCGGGGGGGCCAGGGGAGCATACAATGAGCAGTTCTTC. It codes for CASSLSTSGGARGAYNEQFF.

This clonotype occurred a few times. The chain links TRBV6-2 or TRBV6-3 to TRBJ2-4; 10 positions agree with TRBD2. This CDR3 spans 17 amino acids. Trimming cost V 6 bases and J 0 bases; bases outside gene matches: 8. Germline V gene data show CDR1 as MNHEY and CDR2 as SVGEGT. The CDR3 region is CASRSLGLAEAKNIQYF. The CDR3 region has the DNA TGTGCCAGCAGAAGCCTTGGACTAGCGGAAGCCAAAAACATTCAGTACTTC.

This clonotype was picked up a small number of times. This rearrangement joins TRBV4-3 to TRBJ1-1; D gene ambiguous. CDR1 LGHNA and CDR2 YSLEER come from the germline V gene. This CDR3 comprises 16 residues. Deletions cut 0 bases from V and 0 bases from J, with 11 bases between. In DNA, the CDR3 is TGCGCCAGCAGCCAAGATCAGCCCAGAATGAACACTGAAGCTTTCTTT. This translates into CASSQDQPRMNTEAFF.

This clonotype occurred a few times. The chain couples TRBV14 to TRBJ2-1, with 9 positions matching TRBD1. Germline lookup yields CDR1 SGHDN and CDR2 FVKESK. The CDR3 is 15 residues long. The junction had 4 bases not matched to a gene; V was cut back by 2 bases and J by 5 bases. The CDR3 DNA sequence: TGTGCCAGCAGCCAAACGGGACAGGGAGACAATGAGCAGTTCTTC. The encoded protein is CASSQTGQGDNEQFF.

This clonotype was found a few times. The chain recombines TRBV10-3 with TRBJ1-1; D is possibly TRBD1 (5 bases). The CDR3 sequence is 14 residues long. CDR1 and CDR2 from the germline V gene are ENHRY and SYGVKD. V lost 7 bases, J lost 1 base, and 13 bases lay in between. CDR3 protein: CAITGVGKNTEAFF. CDR3 coding DNA: TGTGCCATCACGGGGGTGGGCAAGAACACTGAAGCTTTCTTT.

This clonotype was picked up a small number of times. The chain links TRBV7-6 to TRBJ2-2, with D unresolved. The V gene's germline CDR1 is SGHVS and CDR2 FNYEAQ. The CDR3 is made up of 13 amino acids. Trimming left V 2 bases short and J 13 bases short, with 14 bases between. CDR3 nucleotides: TGTGCCAGCAGCTTACAGTCCCCCCCACCGCTGTTTTTT. As protein: CASSLQSPPPLFF.

This clonotype was seen more than once but under ten times. The V and J genes are TRBV7-2 and TRBJ2-5; D not resolved. The V end lost 8 bases, the J end lost 5 bases, and 15 bases lay between the germline ends. The CDR3 is 13 residues long. CDR1 and CDR2 from the germline V gene are SGHTA and FQGNSA. CDR3 bases: TGTGCCAGCCGGATGGTGGGAACGGAGACCCAGTACTTC. Amino acids: CASRMVGTETQYF. Full variable domain (outside the CDR3, taken from reference TRBV7-2 and TRBJ2-5): GAGVSQSPSNKVTEKGKDVELRCDPISGHTALYWYRQSLGQGLEFLIYFQGNSAPDKSGLPSDRFSAERTGGSVSTLTIQRTQQEDSAVYLCASRMVGTETQYFGPGTRLLVL.

The V call is TRBV20-1, the J call TRBJ2-7; TRBD1 agrees at 10 bases. Germline V gives CDR1 DFQATT, CDR2 SNEGSKA (reference sequence). The CDR3 runs to 13 residues. The V gene end was trimmed by 6 bases and the J gene end by 3 bases; junction bases not matched to a gene: 5. As DNA, the CDR3 is TGCAGTGCAAAGGGACAGGGGATCTACGAGCAGTACTTC. Its protein is CSAKGQGIYEQYF.

This clonotype was seen repeatedly, ten times or more. This chain uses TRBV5-1 with TRBJ1-6; perhaps TRBD1 as D (6 bases). Deletions cut 4 bases from V and 5 bases from J, with 10 bases between. The CDR3 consists of 14 residues. Germline-derived CDR1 and CDR2 are SGHRS and YFSETQ. The CDR3 DNA reads as TGCGCCAGCAGCAATCAGGGGCATAATTCACCCCTCCACTTT. This sequence encodes CASSNQGHNSPLHF.

The V gene is TRBV6-5, the J gene TRBJ1-6, with TRBD1 as a possible D gene (5 bases). Germline loops: CDR1 MNHEY, CDR2 SVGAGI. Between the trimmed V and J ends, which lost 6 bases and 10 bases, there was a span of 13 bases. The CDR3 contains 13 residues. The CDR3 DNA sequence: TGTGCCAGCAGCCCCCCGGGGGGGTCACCCCTCCACTTT. It codes for CASSPPGGSPLHF.

CDR3 sequence: CASSYYVVGEQYF. For the CDR3, the DNA is TGTGCCAGCAGTTACTATGTAGTAGGGGAGCAGTACTTC. The chain combines TRBV6-2 or TRBV6-3 with TRBJ2-7; D call uncertain. The V and J ends lost 1 base and 7 bases respectively, with 11 bases between them. The CDR3 loop spans 13 amino acids. The germline V gene encodes CDR1 MNHEY and CDR2 SVGEGT.

There are a few counts of this clonotype. Sequence at one end of the junction differs from germline and may be a read error. The chain uses TRBV10-3 and TRBJ2-5; weak D call: TRBD1 (6 bases). The CDR3 length is 13 residues. Germline CDR1 and CDR2: ENHRY and SYGVKD. CDR3 in amino acids: CAIGETGQETQYF. For the CDR3, the DNA is TGTGCCATCGGTGAGACAGGCCAAGAGACCCAGTACTTC.

This clonotype was seen a few times. This chain uses TRBV27 with TRBJ1-1; weak D call: TRBD1 (5 bases). This CDR3 has 14 residues. Trimming removed 3 bases at V and 5 bases at J, with 13 bases between. Germline CDR1 is MNHEY and CDR2 is SMNVEV (reference sequence). The CDR3 sequence: CASSFRGAGTEAFF. For the CDR3, the DNA is TGTGCCAGCAGTTTTAGAGGGGCGGGGACTGAAGCTTTCTTT.

This chain joins TRBV7-9 and TRBJ2-5, with 11 bases lining up with TRBD2. Germline CDR1 reads SEHNR; CDR2 reads FQNEAQ (reference sequence). This CDR3 contains 14 residues. Trimming cost V 3 bases and J 4 bases; bases outside gene matches: 1. CDR3 coding DNA: TGTGCCAGCAGCTTGGGACTAGCGGTAGAGACCCAGTACTTC. This sequence encodes CASSLGLAVETQYF.

This chain connects TRBV29-1 to TRBJ2-6; D is undetermined. This CDR3 is 13 amino acids long. CDR1 and CDR2 (germline): SQVTM, ANQGSEA. The germline V and J ends were trimmed by 4 bases and 0 bases, with 4 bases remaining between them. In DNA form, the CDR3 reads TGCAGCGTTGCCCCCTCTGGGGCCAACGTCCTGACTTTC. Its protein is CSVAPSGANVLTF.

The rearrangement uses TRBV6-1 and TRBJ1-1, with no clear D. CDR1 is MNHNS, CDR2 SASEGT, per germline. V was trimmed by 5 bases and J by 4 bases, leaving 11 bases between them. This CDR3 has 13 amino acids. DNA of the CDR3: TGTGCCAGCAGTCCCCAAGGTGCCACTGAAGCTTTCTTT. Amino acid sequence: CASSPQGATEAFF.

This rearrangement joins TRBV4-3 to TRBJ1-4; possible D gene TRBD1, 5 bases. V dropped 3 bases and J dropped 4 bases, with 15 bases sitting between them. The germline V gene encodes CDR1 LGHNA and CDR2 YSLEER. The CDR3 has 16 residues. The CDR3 protein is CASSHAAGGINEKLFF. In DNA form, the CDR3 reads TGCGCCAGCAGCCATGCTGCGGGGGGTATTAATGAAAAACTGTTTTTT.

The V gene is TRBV6-5, the J gene TRBJ1-5, with a tentative D call TRBD1 (5 bases). V was shortened by 1 base and J by 1 base, with 8 bases between the two germline ends. CDR3 size: 15 residues. From germline, CDR1 is MNHEY and CDR2 SVGAGI. Here the CDR3 reads CASSYWTLSNQPQHF. CDR3 DNA: TGTGCCAGCAGTTACTGGACACTAAGCAATCAGCCCCAGCATTTT.

V usage is TRBV5-1 and J usage is TRBJ2-5; 10 bases are a match to TRBD2. V was clipped by 0 bases and J by 2 bases; unmatched bases: 10. The CDR3 runs 18 residues. Germline V lookup: CDR1 SGHRS, CDR2 YFSETQ. This chain's CDR3 is CASSLAPSGGISQETQYF. The CDR3 DNA is TGCGCCAGCAGCTTGGCCCCTAGCGGGGGTATCTCTCAAGAGACCCAGTACTTC. Supplemented by reference TRBV5-1 and TRBJ2-5, the full variable domain reads KAGVTQTPRYLIKTRGQQVTLSCSPISGHRSVSWYQQTPGQGLQFLFEYFSETQRNKGNFPGRFSGRQFSNSRSEMNVSTLELGDSALYLCASSLAPSGGISQETQYFGPGTRLLVL.

The rearrangement links TRBV28 to TRBJ2-6; D possibly corresponds to TRBD1 (7 bases). Trimming cost V 3 bases and J 1 base, with 16 bases left between them. Looked up from germline, CDR1 is MDHEN and CDR2 is SYDVKM. The CDR3 has 18 amino acids. The CDR3: CASSLAGGSSSGANVLTF. For the CDR3, the DNA is TGTGCCAGCAGTTTGGCAGGGGGGTCTTCTTCTGGGGCCAACGTCCTGACTTTC.

The V gene is TRBV6-2 or TRBV6-3, the J gene TRBJ2-3; TRBD2 is a possible D gene (5 bases). The V and J ends lost 2 bases and 2 bases respectively, with 14 bases between them. The CDR3 covers 16 residues. Germline V gene lookup returns CDR1 MNHEY and CDR2 SVGEGT. CDR3 in amino acids: CASSYRASRTTDTQYF. In DNA form, the CDR3 reads TGTGCCAGCAGTTACAGGGCTAGCCGAACCACAGATACGCAGTATTTT.

The chain recombines TRBV6-2 or TRBV6-3 with TRBJ2-2; maybe TRBD1 (7 bases). The CDR3 sequence is 15 residues long. Germline V gives CDR1 MNHEY, CDR2 SVGEGT. The V end lost 8 bases, the J end lost 1 base, and 14 bases lay between the germline ends. CDR3 loop: CASRRGLKNTGELFF. The CDR3 nucleotides are TGTGCCAGCCGGAGGGGGCTAAAGAACACCGGGGAGCTGTTTTTT.